Below are 26 T cell receptor beta chains sequenced from a single sample in a study of cytomegalovirus exposure and HLA in healthy donors (dated by TCRdb to 2015 to 2018). The library was built by means of the immunoSEQ multiplex PCR assay. The multiplex PCR relied on a mix of 60 forward primers for TCR Vbeta segments and 13 reverse primers for TCR Jbeta segments. TCRdb limited this immuneACCESS table to in-frame rearrangements with V and J called. A share of clones is missing; checked studies link under half to unresolved V genes, and the rest is unexplained. The sample table holds 100,000 to 150,000 clones, of which under 90% were seen once. The ten largest clones take up around 0.67% of the sample. The source material was PBMCs. The source is a man aged 18 to 30 in good health and CMV-seronegative.

The chain has TRBV12-5 and TRBJ2-6; D might be TRBD1 (5 bases). With 3 bases removed from V and 0 bases from J, the gap between germline ends came to 6 bases. Germline V lookup: CDR1 LGHNT, CDR2 FRNRAP. CDR3 length: 15 residues. The CDR3 sequence is CASGFRVSGANVLTF. In DNA form, the CDR3 reads TGTGCTAGTGGTTTCAGGGTCTCTGGGGCCAACGTCCTGACTTTC.

This clone was found once. The V call is TRBV6-1, the J call TRBJ2-7; D not resolved. Trimming removed 2 bases from V and 7 bases from J, with 6 bases in between. Germline V gives CDR1 MNHNS, CDR2 SASEGT. The CDR3 is 11 amino acids. The CDR3 region is CASSETGEQYF. The DNA of the CDR3 is TGTGCCAGCAGTGAAACCGGTGAGCAGTACTTC.

The chain employs TRBV30 and TRBJ1-2, with D unresolved. Germline CDR1 and CDR2: GTSNPN and SVGIG (reference sequence). Trimming took off 3 bases at V and 5 bases at J, with 19 bases between the two ends. The CDR3 length is 15 residues. The CDR3 here is CAWRRPNAGIYGYTF. The CDR3 region has the DNA TGTGCCTGGAGGCGCCCAAATGCAGGAATATATGGCTACACCTTC. Full variable domain (missing parts from reference TRBV30 and TRBJ1-2): SQTIHQWPATLVQPVGSPLSLECTVEGTSNPNLYWYRQAAGRGLQLLFYSVGIGQISSEVPQNLSASRPQDRQFILSSKKLLLSDSGFYLCAWRRPNAGIYGYTFGSGTRLTVV.

This chain links TRBV30 with TRBJ1-3, with 7 bases aligning to TRBD1. The V gene end was trimmed by 0 bases and the J gene end by 9 bases; junction bases not matched to a gene: 14. The CDR3 spans 16 residues. Germline values: CDR1 GTSNPN, CDR2 SVGIG (reference sequence). The CDR3 sequence: CAWSVRHRGPWGTIYF. CDR3 bases: TGTGCCTGGAGTGTAAGGCACAGGGGTCCCTGGGGCACCATATATTTT.

The chain combines TRBV29-1 with TRBJ1-1; the match to TRBD1 covers 11 bases. Germline CDR1 reads SQVTM; CDR2 reads ANQGSEA. This CDR3 region has 19 residues. J was trimmed by 0 bases and V by 6 bases; bases with no gene match: 18. The DNA for the CDR3 is TGCAGCGTCCTAGACTTTTCCGGGACAGGGGGGGAAATGAACACTGAAGCTTTCTTT. Protein product: CSVLDFSGTGGEMNTEAFF. Full variable domain (rest looked up from reference TRBV29-1 and TRBJ1-1): SAVISQKPSRDICQRGTSLTIQCQVDSQVTMMFWYRQQPGQSLTLIATANQGSEATYESGFVIDKFPISRPNLTFSTLTVSNMSPEDSSIYLCSVLDFSGTGGEMNTEAFFGQGTRLTVV.

The rearrangement links TRBV5-6 to TRBJ2-7; no clear D gene. V dropped 4 bases and J dropped 7 bases, with 12 bases sitting between them. CDR3 length: 12 residues. Germline CDR1 and CDR2: SGHDT and YYEEEE. The CDR3 nucleotides are TGTGCCAGCAGCACCTTGGCGGAGGAGCAGTACTTC. Residues: CASSTLAEEQYF. Combining the CDR3 with reference TRBV5-6 and TRBJ2-7 gives the whole variable domain DAGVTQSPTHLIKTRGQQVTLRCSPKSGHDTVSWYQQALGQGPQFIFQYYEEEERQRGNFPDRFSGHQFPNYSSELNVNALLLGDSALYLCASSTLAEEQYFGPGTRLTVT.

The chain combines TRBV28 with TRBJ2-7; 7 bases match TRBD2. Trimming removed 6 bases from V and 2 bases from J; junction bases left unmatched: 4. The germline V gene has CDR1 MDHEN and CDR2 SYDVKM. CDR3 length: 13 residues. In nucleotides, the CDR3 is TGTGCCAGCAGCCCCCGGGGGGCCTACGAGCAGTACTTC. Its translation is CASSPRGAYEQYF.

This clone was observed a few times. The chain couples TRBV2 to TRBJ2-5; D is possibly TRBD2 (5 bases). The V gene lost 1 base and the J gene lost 0 bases, with 6 bases spanning the gap. Germline-derived CDR1 and CDR2 are SNHLY and FYNNEI. The length of the CDR3 is 14 residues. CDR3 in amino acids: CASSEGTYQETQYF. CDR3 nucleotide sequence: TGTGCCAGCAGTGAAGGGACTTACCAAGAGACCCAGTACTTC.

The rearrangement joins TRBV6-5 to TRBJ1-6; TRBD1 matches at 8 bases. The CDR3 consists of 13 residues. The germline gives CDR1 MNHEY, CDR2 SVGAGI. V shed 8 bases and J 5 bases; nucleotides not matched to a gene: 2. The CDR3 DNA sequence: TGTGCCAGCGGACAGGGAAATAATTCACCCCTCCACTTT. This translates into CASGQGNNSPLHF.

The chain has TRBV9 and TRBJ2-2; D call uncertain. V was pared by 0 bases and J by 3 bases, with 6 bases between. The V gene's germline CDR1 is SGDLS and CDR2 YYNGEE. The CDR3 runs to 14 residues. The CDR3: CASSVESYTGELFF. In nucleotides, the CDR3 is TGTGCCAGCAGCGTAGAATCGTACACCGGGGAGCTGTTTTTT.

The chain joins TRBV19 to TRBJ1-5; a possible D gene is TRBD1 (6 bases). The CDR3 is 17 amino acids. CDR1 and CDR2 from the germline V gene are LNHDA and SQIVND (reference sequence). V gave up 6 bases and J gave up 4 bases, with 22 bases separating them. The CDR3 protein is CASRTRWTAPGNQPQHF. CDR3 coding DNA: TGTGCCAGTAGGACAAGGTGGACAGCCCCAGGGAATCAGCCCCAGCATTTT.

The CDR3 nucleotides are TGTGCCAGCAGCGTAGAGGCTAGGCCAAACTCTGGAAACACCATATATTTT. Its protein product is CASSVEARPNSGNTIYF. This chain joins TRBV9 and TRBJ1-3; D remains ambiguous. This CDR3 comprises 17 residues. CDR1 is SGDLS and CDR2 is YYNGEE in the germline V gene. V lost 0 bases and J lost 0, with 13 bases in between.

The V gene is TRBV27, the J gene TRBJ1-2; 9 nucleotides line up with TRBD1. This CDR3 has 12 residues. The V segment lost 5 bases and the J segment 7 bases; nucleotides outside the gene matches: 2. In germline, CDR1 is MNHEY, CDR2 SMNVEV (reference sequence). CDR3 nucleotide sequence: TGTGCCAGCAGTGGACAGGGGTTTGGCTACACCTTC. Protein: CASSGQGFGYTF.

The rearrangement joins TRBV7-8 to TRBJ1-5, with D tentatively TRBD1 (6 bases). This CDR3 is 14 amino acids long. V gave up 3 bases and J gave up 9 bases, with 15 bases separating them. The germline V gene encodes CDR1 SGHVS and CDR2 FQNEAQ. The CDR3 DNA sequence: TGTGCCAGCAGCTTTGAGGGGGGGGTTTGGCCCCAGCATTTT. This codes for CASSFEGGVWPQHF.

The V and J genes are TRBV9 and TRBJ2-3, with a weak D call TRBD2 (6 bases). The CDR3 has 15 amino acids. CDR1 is SGDLS and CDR2 is YYNGEE in the germline V gene. Trimming cost V 4 bases and J 2 bases, with 14 bases left between them. CDR3 protein: CASSPSRGFTDTQYF. In DNA form, the CDR3 reads TGTGCCAGCAGCCCAAGCCGGGGGTTCACAGATACGCAGTATTTT.

The rearrangement joins TRBV6-5 to TRBJ2-3, with D possibly TRBD2 on 5 matching bases. V dropped 5 bases and J dropped 1 base, with 10 bases sitting between them. Germline V gene sequence: CDR1 MNHEY, CDR2 SVGAGI. The CDR3 totals 14 residues. The CDR3 region is CASSPVRGTDTQYF. CDR3 DNA sequence: TGTGCCAGCAGTCCCGTGCGGGGCACAGATACGCAGTATTTT.

This chain uses TRBV6-5 with TRBJ2-2; possibly TRBD1 for D (7 bases). The CDR3 is made up of 15 amino acids. Germline-derived CDR1 and CDR2 are MNHEY and SVGAGI. The germline V and J ends were trimmed by 2 bases and 6 bases, with 13 bases remaining between them. The DNA of the CDR3 is TGTGCCAGCAGTTACCAGGGGGGACGATCCGGGGAGCTGTTTTTT. This codes for CASSYQGGRSGELFF.

This chain links TRBV5-1 with TRBJ1-5, with 9 positions matching TRBD1. V lost 4 bases and J lost 7; bases outside the gene matches: 6. Germline-derived CDR1 and CDR2 are SGHRS and YFSETQ. CDR3 size: 14 residues. In DNA, the CDR3 is TGCGCCAGCAGCCCGGACAGGGGCGGGCAGCCCCAGCATTTT. This translates into CASSPDRGGQPQHF.

The chain combines TRBV13 with TRBJ2-7; 8 positions agree with TRBD1. CDR1 is PRHDT and CDR2 is FYEKMQ in the germline V gene (reference sequence). The CDR3 has 14 amino acids. The J segment lost 5 bases and the V segment lost 5 bases, leaving 8 bases of the junction unmatched. DNA of the CDR3: TGTGCCAGCAGCACATTGGAGGACAGGGACGAGCAGTACTTC. This codes for CASSTLEDRDEQYF.

This clone has a single count. The chain uses TRBV19 and TRBJ1-1; 9 nucleotides align to TRBD1. Unmatched junction bases numbered 10, after V lost 5 bases and J lost 6 bases. Germline CDR1 reads LNHDA; CDR2 reads SQIVND (reference sequence). This CDR3 is built from 15 residues. CDR3 nucleotide sequence: TGTGCCAGTAGTCAAGACAGGGGGAGTTGGGCTGAAGCTTTCTTT. Protein product: CASSQDRGSWAEAFF.

The chain combines TRBV19 with TRBJ1-1; TRBD1 matches at 9 bases. Germline assignment: CDR1 LNHDA and CDR2 SQIVND (reference sequence). The CDR3 consists of 15 residues. Trimming at V came to 5 bases and at J to 5 bases, leaving 9 bases not matched to a gene. CDR3 amino acids: CASSFGGQGRTEAFF. The CDR3 bases are TGTGCCAGTAGTTTCGGAGGACAGGGGAGGACTGAAGCTTTCTTT.

This clone appeared a few times. The chain uses TRBV9 and TRBJ1-2; TRBD1 is a possible D gene (5 bases). Between the trimmed V and J ends, which lost 4 bases and 3 bases, there was a span of 10 bases. The CDR3 runs 13 residues. Germline assignment: CDR1 SGDLS and CDR2 YYNGEE. CDR3 bases: TGTGCCAGCAGCCCAGACAGTCACTATGGCTACACCTTC. Protein product: CASSPDSHYGYTF.

This clone turned up a few times. This chain links TRBV4-3 with TRBJ2-3; TRBD2 matches at 13 bases. The germline CDR1 and CDR2 sequences are LGHNA and YSLEER. The CDR3 sequence is 15 residues long. Losses at the gene ends were 1 base for V and 6 bases for J; bases not matched to a gene: 1. The CDR3 DNA sequence: TGCGCCAGCAGCCAAGCGGGACTAGCGGGGGATACGCAGTATTTT. Amino acids: CASSQAGLAGDTQYF.

The CDR3 DNA is TGCGCCAGCAGCCACCTTGGACAGGGGGCGGTCTATGGCTACACCTTC. This gives the protein CASSHLGQGAVYGYTF. The chain joins TRBV4-3 to TRBJ1-2; 11 positions agree with TRBD1. CDR1 is LGHNA and CDR2 is YSLEER in the germline V gene. The CDR3 spans 16 residues. The V segment lost 3 bases and the J segment 4 bases; nucleotides outside the gene matches: 7.

The chain uses TRBV6-5 and TRBJ1-4; the match to TRBD1 covers 7 bases. The trim removed 9 bases at V and 8 bases at J, leaving 9 bases unmatched. The CDR3 is 13 amino acids. The germline gives CDR1 MNHEY, CDR2 SVGAGI. This chain's CDR3 is CASRQGGLEKLFF. CDR3 DNA: TGTGCCAGTCGACAGGGAGGTTTGGAAAAACTGTTTTTT.

The genes are TRBV27 and TRBJ1-5, with 7 bases fitting TRBD1. The CDR3 is 14 amino acids. Germline V gives CDR1 MNHEY, CDR2 SMNVEV (reference sequence). The V and J ends lost 6 bases and 4 bases, in that order; junction bases with no gene match: 6. Here the CDR3 reads CASRGQWDNQPQHF. The DNA for the CDR3 is TGTGCCAGCAGGGGACAGTGGGATAATCAGCCCCAGCATTTT.